The clone carrying this T cell receptor (beta chain) was found a few times. Antigen unknown. The data originate from a study of T cell repertoires in cytomegalovirus infection. At the level of the study: Public TCR beta signatures were indicative of both CMV infection and a matching HLA type. General study points: Individuals carrying CMV plus the relevant HLA were identified by cumulative frequency of public TCR beta families. The study found HLA-C-restricted CMV-specific TCR beta clonotypes dominating the ex vivo response.

From the reads, TCRdb called clonotypes with MiXCR, one entry per CDR3 protein. The sample has hundreds of thousands of distinct CDR3 sequences, over 25% seen once. Germline values: CDR1 MGHRA, CDR2 YSYEKL. The length of the CDR3 is 15 residues. Trimming cost V 1 base and J 0 bases, with 9 bases left between them. This clonotype was sampled from a human donor in good health (CMV status not recorded). Some clones in this sample may be carry-over from other donors' samples. The chain has TRBV4-1 and TRBJ1-1; D unresolved. The specimen was cultured CD8+ T cells from PBMCs, collected from culture after CMV antigen stimulation. CDR3 coding DNA: TGCGCCAGCAGCCAAGTCCAGGCGGTGAACACTGAAGCTTTCTTT. The encoded protein is CASSQVQAVNTEAFF.